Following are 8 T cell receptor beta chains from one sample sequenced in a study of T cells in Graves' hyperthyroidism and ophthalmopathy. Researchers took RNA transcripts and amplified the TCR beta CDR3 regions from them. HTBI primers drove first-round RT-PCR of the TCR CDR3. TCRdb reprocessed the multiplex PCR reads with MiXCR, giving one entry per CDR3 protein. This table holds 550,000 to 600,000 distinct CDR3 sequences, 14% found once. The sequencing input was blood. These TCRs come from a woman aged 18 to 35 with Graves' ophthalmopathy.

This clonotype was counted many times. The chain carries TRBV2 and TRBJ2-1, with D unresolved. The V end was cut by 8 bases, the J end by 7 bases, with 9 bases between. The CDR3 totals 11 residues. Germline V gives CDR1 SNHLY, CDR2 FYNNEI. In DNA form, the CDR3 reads TGTGCCAGCCGTTATGAAAATGAGCAGTTCTTC. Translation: CASRYENEQFF. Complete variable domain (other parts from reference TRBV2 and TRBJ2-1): EPEVTQTPSHQVTQMGQEVILRCVPISNHLYFYWYRQILGQKVEFLVSFYNNEISEKSEIFDDQFSVERPDGSNFTLKIRSTKLEDSAMYFCASRYENEQFFGPGTRLTVL.

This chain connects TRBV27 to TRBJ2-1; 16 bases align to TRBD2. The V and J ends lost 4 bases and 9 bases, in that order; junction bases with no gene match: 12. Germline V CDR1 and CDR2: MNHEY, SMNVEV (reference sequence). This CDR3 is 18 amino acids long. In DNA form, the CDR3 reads TGTGCCAGCAGTTCACCTGGGACTAGCGGGAGGGGGGCGGGTGAGCAGTTCTTC. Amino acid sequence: CASSSPGTSGRGAGEQFF.

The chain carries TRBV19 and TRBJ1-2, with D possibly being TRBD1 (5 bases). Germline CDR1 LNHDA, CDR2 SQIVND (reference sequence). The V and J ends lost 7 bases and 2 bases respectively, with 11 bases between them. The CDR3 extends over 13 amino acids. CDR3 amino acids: CASNKGRNYGYTF. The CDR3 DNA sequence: TGTGCCAGTAACAAGGGGAGGAACTATGGCTACACCTTC.

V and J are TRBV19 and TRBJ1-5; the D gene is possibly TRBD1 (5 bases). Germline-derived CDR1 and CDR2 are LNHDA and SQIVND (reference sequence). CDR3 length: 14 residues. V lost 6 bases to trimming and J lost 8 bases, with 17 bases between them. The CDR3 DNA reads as TGTGCCAGTAGGCCTAAGGGGCCGGGGGAGCCCCAGCATTTT. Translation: CASRPKGPGEPQHF.

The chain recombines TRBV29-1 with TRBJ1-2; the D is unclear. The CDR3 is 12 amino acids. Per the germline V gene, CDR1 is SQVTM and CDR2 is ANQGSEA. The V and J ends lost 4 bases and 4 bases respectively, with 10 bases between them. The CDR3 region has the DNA TGCAGCGTTGCGTGGGGTTTCTATGGCTACACCTTC. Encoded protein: CSVAWGFYGYTF.

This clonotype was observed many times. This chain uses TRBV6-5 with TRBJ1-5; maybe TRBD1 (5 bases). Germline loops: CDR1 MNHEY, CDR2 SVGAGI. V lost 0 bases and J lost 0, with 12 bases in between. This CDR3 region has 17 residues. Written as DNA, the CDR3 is TGTGCCAGCAGTTACTCGTGGGACGGATTTAGCAATCAGCCCCAGCATTTT. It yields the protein CASSYSWDGFSNQPQHF.

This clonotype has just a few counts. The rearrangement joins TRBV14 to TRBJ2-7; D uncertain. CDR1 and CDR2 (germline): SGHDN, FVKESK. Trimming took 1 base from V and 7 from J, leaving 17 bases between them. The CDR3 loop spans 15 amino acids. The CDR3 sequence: CASSQGLWSPGEQYF. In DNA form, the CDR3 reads TGTGCCAGCAGCCAAGGGTTATGGTCCCCTGGTGAGCAGTACTTC.

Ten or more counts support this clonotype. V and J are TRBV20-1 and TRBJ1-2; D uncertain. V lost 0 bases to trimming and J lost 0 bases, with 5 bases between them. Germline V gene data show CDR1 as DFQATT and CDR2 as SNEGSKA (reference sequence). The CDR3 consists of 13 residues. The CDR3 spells CSARDSTNYGYTF. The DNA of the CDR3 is TGCAGTGCTAGAGACAGTACTAACTATGGCTACACCTTC.